One TCR beta chain is described in this entry. This record belongs to a study of blood T cell repertoires in COVID-19. Study in general: Italy, Spain and the United States were the sources of the convalescent and acute COVID-19 samples. Nucleic acid was either cDNA or gDNA, and it came from T cells, B-cell-depleted T cells, or PBMCs.

In the original analysis: Estimation of nucleated cell counts was performed using reference gene primer amplification. The protocol was immunoSEQ multiplex PCR, while the TCRdb copy is restricted to in-frame clones and leaves out a portion. That table furnishes V, J and clone size, whereas the DNA furnished D and trimming. The sample comprises about 99,000 clones, around 92% of which are singletons, and approximately 3.4% rests with the top ten. Sequenced: peripheral blood. The sequence was collected from a woman aged 60-70 years with acute or convalescent COVID-19.

CDR3 sequence: CASSPQGLAGRTEQFF. The CDR3 nucleotides are TGTGCCAGCTCACCACAGGGCCTGGCGGGTCGGACTGAGCAGTTCTTC. The chain employs TRBV18 and TRBJ2-1; weak D call: TRBD2 (5 bases). V was cut by 1 base and J by 9 bases, with 19 bases left in between. CDR3 length: 16 residues. Germline assignment: CDR1 KGHSH and CDR2 LQKENI.